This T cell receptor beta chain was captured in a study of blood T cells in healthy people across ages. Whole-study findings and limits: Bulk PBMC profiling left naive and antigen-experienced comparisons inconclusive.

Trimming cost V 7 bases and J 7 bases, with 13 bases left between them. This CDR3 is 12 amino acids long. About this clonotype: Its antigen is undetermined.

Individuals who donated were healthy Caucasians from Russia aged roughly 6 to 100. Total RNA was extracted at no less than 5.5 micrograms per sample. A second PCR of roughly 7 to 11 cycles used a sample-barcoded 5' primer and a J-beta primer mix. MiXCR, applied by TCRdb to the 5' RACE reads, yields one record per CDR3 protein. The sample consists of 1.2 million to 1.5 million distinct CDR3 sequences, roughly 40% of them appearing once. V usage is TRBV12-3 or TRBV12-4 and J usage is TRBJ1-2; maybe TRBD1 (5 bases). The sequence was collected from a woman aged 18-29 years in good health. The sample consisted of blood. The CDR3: CASKIGDGGYTF. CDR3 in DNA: TGTGCCAGCAAGATAGGGGACGGTGGCTACACCTTC.